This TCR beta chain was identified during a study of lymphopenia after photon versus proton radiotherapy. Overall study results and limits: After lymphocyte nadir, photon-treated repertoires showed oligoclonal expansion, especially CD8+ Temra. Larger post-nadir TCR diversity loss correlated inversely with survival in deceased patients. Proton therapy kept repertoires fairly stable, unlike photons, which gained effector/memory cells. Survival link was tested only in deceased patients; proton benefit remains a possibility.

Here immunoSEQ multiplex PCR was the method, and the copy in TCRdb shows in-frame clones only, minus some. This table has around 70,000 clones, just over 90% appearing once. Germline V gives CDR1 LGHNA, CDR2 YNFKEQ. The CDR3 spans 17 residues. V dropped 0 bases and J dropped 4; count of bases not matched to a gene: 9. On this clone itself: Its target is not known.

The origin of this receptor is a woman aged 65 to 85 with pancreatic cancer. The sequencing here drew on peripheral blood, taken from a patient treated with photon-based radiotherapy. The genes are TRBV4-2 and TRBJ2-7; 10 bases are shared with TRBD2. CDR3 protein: CASSQDPASGRFYEQYF. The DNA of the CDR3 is TGTGCCAGCAGCCAAGATCCGGCTAGCGGGAGATTTTACGAGCAGTACTTC.